This T cell receptor (beta chain) was profiled in a study of radiation and T cells in renal cell carcinoma. Time point given: blood 4 weeks post-SBRT, at nephrectomy. Stated treatment: 15 Gy SBRT to primary tumor, nephrectomy 4 weeks later. Nephrectomy followed 15 Gy stereotactic body radiation by 4 weeks. Sequencing used immunoSEQ multiplex PCR; TCRdb keeps in-frame clones, though not all of them. The table has over 25,000 clones, 81% seen once. J lost 5 bases, V lost 5 bases, and 4 bases had no gene match. Germline V gene data show CDR1 as SNHLY and CDR2 as FYNNEI. The CDR3 has 15 residues. The sample in question was blood, obtained from a patient whose treatment included radiotherapy and nephrectomy. The V call is TRBV2, the J call TRBJ2-1, with 12 bases lining up with TRBD2. This receptor was taken from a man between 60 and 70 years old with renal cell carcinoma. Here the CDR3 reads CASSWGLAGNNEQFF. The CDR3 coding sequence is TGTGCCAGCAGTTGGGGACTAGCGGGCAACAATGAGCAGTTCTTC. Filled out from reference TRBV2 and TRBJ2-1, the complete variable domain reads EPEVTQTPSHQVTQMGQEVILRCVPISNHLYFYWYRQILGQKVEFLVSFYNNEISEKSEIFDDQFSVERPDGSNFTLKIRSTKLEDSAMYFCASSWGLAGNNEQFFGPGTRLTVL.